This T cell receptor beta chain originates from a study of T cell responses to AZD1222 COVID-19 vaccine. This clone was seen once. Its antigen remains unknown. The junction and the germline gene differ at one end; a read error may be behind it. Overall study results and limits: There were repertoire samples only from the period after the peak T cell response. Along spike, vaccine-associated CD4 TCRs were found throughout, with dominance at 160-218 and 743-854. An increase in Spike-specific TCR breadth and depth was observed after two AZD1222 doses.

Germline CDR1 is SGHTA and CDR2 is FQGNSA. CDR3 length: 15 amino acids. Here immunoSEQ multiplex PCR was the method, and the copy in TCRdb shows in-frame clones only, minus some. The data hold approximately 100,000 clones, with around 94% observed a single time. The sequence came from an adult in good health. The chain is built from TRBV7-2 and TRBJ2-3; TRBD2 matches 12 bases. Material: peripheral blood, obtained on day 0 of AZD1222 vaccination. CDR3 protein: CASSPRGTSGLVYRF. The CDR3 nucleotides are TGTGCCAGCAGCCCCAGAGGGACTAGCGGGTTAGTGTATAGGTTT.